This TCR beta chain was obtained from a study of OX40 agonist ivuxolimab in advanced cancers. This clone was observed a few times. Clones were read by immunoSEQ multiplex PCR, and TCRdb kept only the in-frame ones, dropping some. Found here are 60,000 to 95,000 clones, under 95% of them singletons; the top ten hold 0.35% to 0.45%. CDR3 length: 14 residues. The germline V gene has CDR1 WNHNN and CDR2 SYGVQD (reference sequence). The V and J ends lost 4 bases and 3 bases respectively, with 12 bases between them. The gene calls are TRBV10-1 and TRBJ1-2; D gene unclear. The receptor's source is an adult with an advanced solid tumor such as melanoma, head and neck, liver or kidney cancer. The sample was CD4+ or CD8+ T cells sorted from blood, taken in a trial of the OX40 agonist ivuxolimab. The CDR3 loop is CASSGTATHYGYTF. CDR3 sequence (DNA): TGCGCCAGCAGTGGGACGGCAACTCACTATGGCTACACCTTC.